Detailed here is one T cell receptor (beta chain). The data derive from a study of T cell changes during pregnancy in multiple sclerosis. Per germline, CDR1 LGHNA and CDR2 YSLEER. The length of the CDR3 is 16 residues. The trim removed 1 base at V and 5 bases at J, leaving 3 bases unmatched. Clones were sequenced by immunoSEQ multiplex PCR, and TCRdb holds only the in-frame ones, with some missing. The repertoire holds 38,000 or so clones, with approximately 94% as singletons. The sample in question was CD4+ T cells from peripheral blood mononuclear cells, obtained in the second trimester of pregnancy. The clonotype originates from a female donor with multiple sclerosis, enrolled in a pregnancy study. The V gene is TRBV4-3, the J gene TRBJ2-3; 13 bases align to TRBD2. The DNA of the CDR3 is TGCGCCAGCAGCCAAGGACTAGCGGGAGGAGTAGATACGCAGTATTTT. Its protein product is CASSQGLAGGVDTQYF.